The rows below give T cell receptor beta chains drawn from one sample of a study of T cell repertoires in ileal Crohn's disease. Only in-frame clones appear in the TCRdb table, and some are missing; sequencing was by immunoSEQ multiplex PCR. The sample consists of 16,000 or so clones, 75% to 85% of them appearing once. The source material was ileal tissue. The receptor set was obtained from an adult with Crohn's disease. The CDR3 runs from the conserved cysteine through the conserved F or W.

j_call v_call cdr3_aa
TRBJ2-3 TRBV4-2 CASSPRTGGPDTQYF
TRBJ2-7 TRBV11-2 CASSLSAGLDEQYF
TRBJ1-1 TRBV6-6 CASSYSSDSEAFF
TRBJ2-3 TRBV5-1 CASSLTTGARTDTQYF
TRBJ2-4 TRBV27 CASSLSTASVVQYF
TRBJ2-5 TRBV5-4 CASSSGLAGHQETQYF
TRBJ1-3 TRBV19 CASSIGRGSGNTIYF
TRBJ2-3 TRBV5-4 CASSPGWGLAGAGTDTQYF
TRBJ1-5 TRBV19 CASSIPGQGSVSNQPQHF
TRBJ2-3 TRBV29-1 CSVEKGHGTSGGAPTDTQYF
TRBJ2-7 TRBV5-1 CASSKDRISYEQYF
TRBJ2-7 TRBV10-3 CAIMGTGEVDYEQYF
TRBJ2-7 TRBV4-1 CASSLIAGNPYEQYF
TRBJ2-3 TRBV9 CASSVRGGDTQYF
TRBJ1-2 TRBV9 CASGGRQGFYGYTF
TRBJ2-1 TRBV7-3 CASSLSGGSYNEQFF
TRBJ1-4 TRBV7-8 CASSFSGKLFF
TRBJ2-7 TRBV18 CASSLGQGSYEQYF
TRBJ1-2 TRBV5-1 CASSLDPTGGYYGYTF
TRBJ1-2 TRBV7-2 CASSLDVTGGSGYTF
TRBJ2-5 TRBV18 CASSPLLAGGQETQYF
TRBJ2-1 TRBV10-3 CAISEFASGPLGNEQFF
TRBJ2-3 TRBV15 CATSRDRDVGTDTQYF
TRBJ1-1 TRBV5-1 CASSLPRTGAPEAFF
TRBJ1-6 TRBV30 CASQTGSDSPLHF
TRBJ1-4 TRBV5-1 CASSDGQGFEKLFF
TRBJ2-2 TRBV9 CASSPRGLAGDTGELFF
TRBJ2-2 TRBV6-1 CASSAFFSGGSLPGELFF
TRBJ1-1 TRBV30 CAWSSGITEAFF
TRBJ1-3 TRBV5-1 CASTGGQPGNTIYF
TRBJ2-7 TRBV27 CASSSTGSSYEQYF
TRBJ1-2 TRBV10-3 CASWTGSGYGYTF
TRBJ1-5 TRBV7-8 CASSLSRQAVSPNQPQHF
TRBJ2-5 TRBV10-3 CAISGGGGGETQYF
TRBJ1-1 TRBV29-1 CSASTGSPTEAFF
TRBJ2-7 TRBV11-2 CASSRDILYEQYF